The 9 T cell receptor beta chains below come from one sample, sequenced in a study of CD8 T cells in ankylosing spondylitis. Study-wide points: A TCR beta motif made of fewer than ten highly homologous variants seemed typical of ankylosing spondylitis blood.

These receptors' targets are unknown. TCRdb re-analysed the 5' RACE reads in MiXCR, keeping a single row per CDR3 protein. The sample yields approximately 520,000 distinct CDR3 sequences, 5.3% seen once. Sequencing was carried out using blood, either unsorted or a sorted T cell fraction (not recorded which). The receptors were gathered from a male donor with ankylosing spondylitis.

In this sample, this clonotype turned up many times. CDR3 nucleotides: TGCAGCGTTGAATTCTCGGATACGCAGTATTTT. Translation: CSVEFSDTQYF. This chain links TRBV29-1 with TRBJ2-3; D not resolved. The length of the CDR3 is 11 residues. Germline V gene lookup returns CDR1 SQVTM and CDR2 ANQGSEA. Trimming shortened V by 2 bases and J by 6 bases, and 6 bases separated the two germline ends.

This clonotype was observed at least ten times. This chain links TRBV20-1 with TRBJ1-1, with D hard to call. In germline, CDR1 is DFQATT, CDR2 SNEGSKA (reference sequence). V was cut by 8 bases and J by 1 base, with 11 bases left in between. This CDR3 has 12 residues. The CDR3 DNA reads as TGCAGTCCGGCCATCTCGAACACTGAAGCTTTCTTT. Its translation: CSPAISNTEAFF.

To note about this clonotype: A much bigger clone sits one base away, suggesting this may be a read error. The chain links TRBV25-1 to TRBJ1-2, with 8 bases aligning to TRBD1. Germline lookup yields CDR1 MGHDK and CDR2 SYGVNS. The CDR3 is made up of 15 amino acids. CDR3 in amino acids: CANSVAGGGNYGYTF. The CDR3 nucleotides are TGTGCCAACAGTGTAGCAGGGGGCGGGAACTATGGCTACACCTTC.

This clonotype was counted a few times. The CDR3: CARQGHEDYGYTF. CDR3 nucleotides: TGCGCCAGACAGGGGCACGAGGACTATGGCTACACCTTC. The chain recombines TRBV10-2 with TRBJ1-2; TRBD1 agrees at 7 bases. Germline CDR1 WSHSY, CDR2 SAAADI. The CDR3 has 13 residues. V was clipped by 9 bases and J by 3 bases; unmatched bases: 7.

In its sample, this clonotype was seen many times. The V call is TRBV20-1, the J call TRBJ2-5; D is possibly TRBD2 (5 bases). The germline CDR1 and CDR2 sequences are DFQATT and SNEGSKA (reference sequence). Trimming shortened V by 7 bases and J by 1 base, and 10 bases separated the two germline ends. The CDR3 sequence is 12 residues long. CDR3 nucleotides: TGCAGTGTCAAGAGGGTCCAAGAGACCCAGTACTTC. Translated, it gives CSVKRVQETQYF.

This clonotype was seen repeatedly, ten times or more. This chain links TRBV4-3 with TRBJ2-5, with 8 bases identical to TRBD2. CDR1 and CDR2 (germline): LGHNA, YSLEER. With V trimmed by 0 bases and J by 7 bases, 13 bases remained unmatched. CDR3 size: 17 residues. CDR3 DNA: TGCGCCAGCAGCCAAGAGGGGCCAGCGGGAGCAAGTTGGACCCAGTACTTC. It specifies CASSQEGPAGASWTQYF.

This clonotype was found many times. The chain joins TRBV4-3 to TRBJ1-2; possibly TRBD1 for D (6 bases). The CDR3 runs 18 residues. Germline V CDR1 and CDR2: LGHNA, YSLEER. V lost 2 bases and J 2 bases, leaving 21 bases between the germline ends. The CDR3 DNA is TGCGCCAGCAGCCAATTTAATACAGGGCCAGACTTCAACTATGGCTACACCTTC. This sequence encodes CASSQFNTGPDFNYGYTF.

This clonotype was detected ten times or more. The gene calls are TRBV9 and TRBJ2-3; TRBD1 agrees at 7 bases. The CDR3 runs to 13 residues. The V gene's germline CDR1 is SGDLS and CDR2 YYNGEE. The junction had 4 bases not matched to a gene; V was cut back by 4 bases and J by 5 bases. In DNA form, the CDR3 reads TGTGCCAGCAGCAGGGGGCCTTTAGATACGCAGTATTTT. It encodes CASSRGPLDTQYF.

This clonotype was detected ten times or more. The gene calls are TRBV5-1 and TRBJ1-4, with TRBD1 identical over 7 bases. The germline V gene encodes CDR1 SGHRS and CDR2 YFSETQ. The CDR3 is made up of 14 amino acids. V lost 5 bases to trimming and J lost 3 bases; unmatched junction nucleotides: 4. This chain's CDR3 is CASRIGTANEKLFF. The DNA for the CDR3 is TGCGCCAGCAGGATCGGGACAGCTAATGAAAAACTGTTTTTT.